A single sample gave rise to the 15 T cell receptor beta chains below, sequenced in a study of beta chain features in type 1 diabetes (dated by TCRdb to 2017 to 2018). Study-wide conclusions, independent of this receptor: In all four CD4+ subsets, TCRB CDR3 length was moderately but significantly shorter in type 1 diabetes patients.

The library was obtained by the immunoSEQ multiplex PCR assay. The entire amount of isolated RNA was reverse transcribed using the High Capacity cDNA Reverse Transcription Kit, so the sequenced TCRB transcripts were expressed ones. TCRdb mirrors the immuneACCESS table, restricted to in-frame sequences. Some clones are absent from its copies; in checked studies, under half trace to an unresolved V gene, and the reason for the others is unknown. For this sample there are over 25,000 clones; roughly three fifths appear just once. The ten biggest clones cover 1.3% to 1.5% of the sample. No antigen has been assigned to these receptors. What was sequenced was Tregs from blood. The cell subset or site label on this specimen signifies: regulatory CD4+ T cells. The receptors here all came from a young woman with type 1 diabetes.

In its sample, this clone was seen a few times. The J gene is TRBJ2-3, the V gene TRBV5-1, with D perhaps TRBD2 (6 bases). V gave up 1 base and J gave up 6 bases, with 18 bases separating them. CDR1 and CDR2 (germline): SGHRS, YFSETQ. The CDR3 length is 16 residues. The CDR3 loop is CASSLSGASEWDTQYF. The CDR3 DNA sequence: TGCGCCAGCAGCTTGTCAGGCGCTAGCGAATGGGATACGCAGTATTTT. The complete variable domain, with remaining parts taken from reference TRBV5-1 and TRBJ2-3, reads KAGVTQTPRYLIKTRGQQVTLSCSPISGHRSVSWYQQTPGQGLQFLFEYFSETQRNKGNFPGRFSGRQFSNSRSEMNVSTLELGDSALYLCASSLSGASEWDTQYFGPGTRLTVL.

This clone was seen more than once but under ten times. V usage is TRBV6-5 and J usage is TRBJ1-4; D is ambiguous. The V gene lost 2 bases and the J gene lost 3 bases, with 13 bases spanning the gap. The V gene's germline CDR1 is MNHEY and CDR2 SVGAGI. This CDR3 contains 16 residues. CDR3 in DNA: TGTGCCAGCAGTTACAAAGGTTTCGAGGCTAATGAAAAACTGTTTTTT. It specifies CASSYKGFEANEKLFF.

The chain is built from TRBV7-7 and TRBJ2-5; 7 nucleotides align to TRBD1. From germline, CDR1 is SSHAT and CDR2 FNYEAQ (reference sequence). The CDR3 extends over 15 amino acids. V lost 4 bases, J lost 4 bases, and 9 bases stayed unmatched. CDR3 loop: CASSSRTGKGETQYF. Written as DNA, the CDR3 is TGTGCCAGCAGCTCCCGGACAGGAAAGGGAGAGACCCAGTACTTC.

The chain carries TRBV10-3 and TRBJ1-2; 9 positions match TRBD1. The CDR3 is made up of 14 amino acids. The ends lost 4 bases at V and 6 bases at J; junction bases unmatched: 6. The germline gives CDR1 ENHRY, CDR2 SYGVKD. The CDR3 DNA reads TGTGCCATCAGTGCTTGGACAGGGGCGAATGGCTACACCTTC. It translates to CAISAWTGANGYTF.

The table lists this clone with a few counts. The rearrangement joins TRBV2 to TRBJ1-1, with TRBD1 identical over 10 bases. J lost 6 bases, V lost 4 bases, and 8 bases had no gene match. CDR3 size: 15 residues. Germline lookup yields CDR1 SNHLY and CDR2 FYNNEI. CDR3 in amino acids: CASSAHYGTGAEAFF. CDR3 bases: TGTGCCAGCAGTGCTCATTACGGGACAGGGGCTGAAGCTTTCTTT.

The chain uses TRBV28 and TRBJ2-7; TRBD1 might be the D (6 bases). CDR3 size: 14 residues. From germline, CDR1 is MDHEN and CDR2 SYDVKM. Trimming removed 3 bases at V and 5 bases at J, with 14 bases between. CDR3 sequence (DNA): TGTGCCAGCAGTTTGACAGGCGTCCTCAACGAGCAGTACTTC. Protein sequence: CASSLTGVLNEQYF.

The V gene is TRBV30, the J gene TRBJ1-2; no firm D call. V lost 3 bases, J lost 5 bases, and 13 bases lay in between. The CDR3 covers 13 residues. Germline V CDR1 and CDR2: GTSNPN, SVGIG (reference sequence). The CDR3, as DNA: TGTGCCTGGAGCGAGGGAGTATCTTATGGCTACACCTTC. Its protein is CAWSEGVSYGYTF.

The chain joins TRBV29-1 to TRBJ1-2; possible D gene TRBD1, 5 bases. Per germline, CDR1 SQVTM and CDR2 ANQGSEA. The CDR3 extends over 12 amino acids. V lost 4 bases, J lost 2 bases, and 8 bases lay in between. CDR3 bases: TGCAGCGTTGGACAGAGGAACTATGGCTACACCTTC. This gives the protein CSVGQRNYGYTF.

This chain joins TRBV5-1 and TRBJ2-5; 10 nucleotides match TRBD2. The CDR3 runs 14 residues. The germline V gene encodes CDR1 SGHRS and CDR2 YFSETQ. Trimming cost V 7 bases and J 5 bases; bases outside gene matches: 8. Here the CDR3 reads CASQRASGSETQYF. As DNA, the CDR3 is TGCGCCAGCCAACGGGCTAGCGGGAGCGAGACCCAGTACTTC.

The chain carries TRBV7-2 and TRBJ2-3, with a possible D match to TRBD2 (6 bases). The CDR3 runs 16 residues. Germline loops: CDR1 SGHTA, CDR2 FQGNSA. V lost 1 base, J lost 4 bases, and 15 bases lay in between. CDR3 nucleotide sequence: TGTGCCAGCAGCTTAGTCTCGGGAGCGGGCGCAGATACGCAGTATTTT. Protein: CASSLVSGAGADTQYF.

This clone was observed once. The chain employs TRBV6-5 and TRBJ2-1, with a tentative D call TRBD2 (6 bases). CDR1 is MNHEY and CDR2 is SVGAGI in the germline V gene. The V end lost 0 bases, the J end lost 7 bases, and 10 bases lay between the germline ends. The CDR3 runs 14 residues. CDR3: CASSYSGLNNEQFF. The CDR3 nucleotides are TGTGCCAGCAGTTACTCGGGACTGAATAATGAGCAGTTCTTC.

The genes are TRBV6-1 and TRBJ2-5, with 12 bases aligning to TRBD1. Germline trimming cut 8 bases from V and 5 bases from J; bases unmatched to any gene: 6. CDR3 length: 14 residues. Germline CDR1 MNHNS, CDR2 SASEGT. CDR3 region: CASGGTGGVETQYF. The CDR3 DNA is TGTGCCAGCGGAGGGACAGGGGGCGTTGAGACCCAGTACTTC.

This clone was seen a single time. The chain combines TRBV7-9 with TRBJ2-7, with 9 bases aligning to TRBD2. From germline, CDR1 is SEHNR and CDR2 FQNEAQ (reference sequence). Trimming at V came to 5 bases and at J to 6 bases, leaving 8 bases not matched to a gene. CDR3 size: 14 residues. CDR3 sequence (DNA): TGTGCCAGCAGCGAAACGGGACTAGCAGCCGAGCAGTACTTC. It yields the protein CASSETGLAAEQYF. Based on the CDR3 plus reference TRBV7-9 and TRBJ2-7, the full variable domain is DTGVSQNPRHKITKRGQNVTFRCDPISEHNRLYWYRQTLGQGPEFLTYFQNEAQLEKSRLLSDRFSAERPKGSFSTLEIQRTEQGDSAMYLCASSETGLAAEQYFGPGTRLTVT.

This clone appeared a few times. V usage is TRBV19 and J usage is TRBJ2-5; 9 bases fit TRBD1. CDR1 and CDR2 (germline): LNHDA, SQIVND (reference sequence). CDR3 size: 15 residues. V lost 5 bases, J lost 5 bases, and 9 bases stayed unmatched. The CDR3 DNA reads TGTGCCAGTAGTGCCTCGGGACAGGGATGGGAGACCCAGTACTTC. Its translation is CASSASGQGWETQYF.

This clone has just a few counts. The gene calls are TRBV14 and TRBJ2-5; D is ambiguous. Trimming removed 5 bases at V and 3 bases at J, with 10 bases between. The V gene's germline CDR1 is SGHDN and CDR2 FVKESK. The CDR3 spans 13 residues. CDR3 amino acids: CASSKRGKETQYF. The CDR3 coding sequence is TGTGCCAGCAGCAAGAGAGGAAAAGAGACCCAGTACTTC.